What follows are 23 T cell receptor beta chains derived from one specimen sequenced in a study of blood T cell repertoires in COVID-19. Data came from immunoSEQ multiplex PCR; TCRdb stores just in-frame clones and leaves some out. The table records approximately 88,000 clones, approximately 80% of them present only once. Sequencing was performed on peripheral blood. The receptors stem from a man aged 65-85 years with COVID-19, enrolled during active disease.

This sequence joins TRBV5-1 and TRBJ1-1; D gene ambiguous. CDR3 length: 14 residues. V was cut by 0 bases and J by 1 base, with 7 bases left in between. Germline lookup yields CDR1 SGHRS and CDR2 YFSETQ. The CDR3 DNA is TGCGCCAGCAGCTTGGACTTAGAGAACACTGAAGCTTTCTTT. It encodes CASSLDLENTEAFF. The full variable domain, in which reference TRBV5-1 and TRBJ1-1 provide the parts outside the CDR3, is KAGVTQTPRYLIKTRGQQVTLSCSPISGHRSVSWYQQTPGQGLQFLFEYFSETQRNKGNFPGRFSGRQFSNSRSEMNVSTLELGDSALYLCASSLDLENTEAFFGQGTRLTVV.

Here the CDR3 reads CASSYGTPSNQPQHF. The CDR3, as DNA: TGTGCCAGCAGTTACGGGACACCTAGCAATCAGCCCCAGCATTTT. The rearrangement uses TRBV6-6 and TRBJ1-5, with D perhaps TRBD1 (6 bases). Germline loops: CDR1 MNHNY, CDR2 SVGAGI (reference sequence). The V end lost 2 bases, the J end lost 0 bases, and 8 bases lay between the germline ends. CDR3 length equals 15 residues.

This clone was seen many times. The chain couples TRBV7-3 to TRBJ2-2, with D perhaps matching TRBD2 (6 bases). V lost 1 base to trimming and J lost 3 bases, with 12 bases between them. The V gene's germline CDR1 is SGHTA and CDR2 FQGTGA. The CDR3 covers 16 residues. CDR3 in amino acids: CASSLSGWGDTGELFF. CDR3 coding DNA: TGTGCCAGCAGCTTAAGTGGCTGGGGGGACACCGGGGAGCTGTTTTTT.

The rearrangement joins TRBV13 to TRBJ2-1; 12 bases are shared with TRBD2. CDR1 and CDR2 (germline): PRHDT, FYEKMQ (reference sequence). J was trimmed by 9 bases and V by 0 bases; bases with no gene match: 9. CDR3 size: 17 residues. Here the CDR3 reads CASSLGMGGLAGFEQFF. DNA of the CDR3: TGTGCCAGCAGCTTAGGGATGGGAGGACTAGCGGGATTTGAGCAGTTCTTC.

This clone was counted a single time. The rearrangement links TRBV5-1 to TRBJ2-3; TRBD2 agrees at 8 bases. V trimming: 0 bases; J trimming: 1 base; junction bases outside the gene matches: 1. The CDR3 contains 15 residues. CDR1 and CDR2 (germline): SGHRS, YFSETQ. CDR3 protein: CASSLDSGGTDTQYF. CDR3 DNA sequence: TGCGCCAGCAGCTTGGATAGCGGGGGCACAGATACGCAGTATTTT.

The rearrangement uses TRBV27 and TRBJ1-1, with TRBD1 matching 8 bases. V trimming: 7 bases; J trimming: 4 bases; junction bases outside the gene matches: 5. Germline assignment: CDR1 MNHEY and CDR2 SMNVEV (reference sequence). CDR3 length equals 13 residues. The CDR3 protein is CASTITGGTEAFF. Here the CDR3 DNA reads TGTGCCAGCACAATCACAGGGGGCACTGAAGCTTTCTTT.

This clone has a single count. The chain combines TRBV18 with TRBJ2-1; 9 bases line up with TRBD1. Germline V gene lookup returns CDR1 KGHSH and CDR2 LQKENI. The V and J ends lost 1 base and 8 bases, in that order; junction bases with no gene match: 9. CDR3 size: 16 residues. CDR3 nucleotides: TGTGCCAGCTCACCACGGCCGGGACAGGGATTCGATGAGCAGTTCTTC. Translation gives CASSPRPGQGFDEQFF. Complete variable domain (other parts from reference TRBV18 and TRBJ2-1): NAGVMQNPRHLVRRRGQEARLRCSPMKGHSHVYWYRQLPEEGLKFMVYLQKENIIDESGMPKERFSAEFPKEGPSILRIQQVVRGDSAAYFCASSPRPGQGFDEQFFGPGTRLTVL.

This chain connects TRBV7-9 to TRBJ2-7; 7 bases align to TRBD1. This CDR3 is built from 16 residues. The junction had 11 bases not matched to a gene; V was cut back by 4 bases and J by 2 bases. The V gene's germline CDR1 is SEHNR and CDR2 FQNEAQ (reference sequence). The CDR3 here is CASSSTRATGPYEQYF. CDR3 nucleotide sequence: TGTGCCAGCAGCTCCACCAGGGCGACAGGGCCCTACGAGCAGTACTTC.

CDR3 DNA: TGTGCCAGCAGCTTCACAGGGGGGAAGTTCTTC. As protein: CASSFTGGKFF. V is TRBV7-8 and J is TRBJ2-1, with 8 positions matching TRBD1. Germline loops: CDR1 SGHVS, CDR2 FQNEAQ. The CDR3 has 11 amino acids. V lost 3 bases, J lost 14 bases, and 3 bases stayed unmatched.

The rearrangement links TRBV7-9 to TRBJ2-7, with 11 bases aligning to TRBD1. Trimming took 1 base from V and 3 from J; bases not matched to a gene: 5. The length of the CDR3 is 16 residues. CDR1 and CDR2 from the germline V gene are SEHNR and FQNEAQ (reference sequence). CDR3 sequence: CASSLGTGTGGYEQYF. The CDR3 DNA reads TGTGCCAGCAGCTTAGGTACCGGGACAGGGGGCTACGAGCAGTACTTC.

This clone has only one observation. V gene TRBV19 combines with J gene TRBJ2-5, with D perhaps TRBD2 (5 bases). Germline-derived CDR1 and CDR2 are LNHDA and SQIVND (reference sequence). The CDR3 spans 12 residues. V was cut by 6 bases and J by 5 bases, with 10 bases left in between. The CDR3: CASRGSLETQYF. In DNA form, the CDR3 reads TGTGCCAGTAGGGGGAGTTTGGAGACCCAGTACTTC. Full variable domain (outside the CDR3, taken from reference TRBV19 and TRBJ2-5): DGGITQSPKYLFRKEGQNVTLSCEQNLNHDAMYWYRQDPGQGLRLIYYSQIVNDFQKGDIAEGYSVSREKKESFPLTVTSAQKNPTAFYLCASRGSLETQYFGPGTRLLVL.

This clone was picked up one time. The chain is built from TRBV29-1 and TRBJ1-4; D possibly corresponds to TRBD1 (5 bases). With 6 bases removed from V and 7 bases from J, the gap between germline ends came to 15 bases. CDR3 length equals 13 residues. The germline V gene encodes CDR1 SQVTM and CDR2 ANQGSEA. CDR3 coding DNA: TGCAGCGTGAGTCAGGGTTTGGGTGAAAAACTGTTTTTT. Amino acids: CSVSQGLGEKLFF.

This chain links TRBV11-3 with TRBJ2-3; 10 bases are shared with TRBD2. CDR1 and CDR2 from the germline V gene are SGHNT and YENEEA. This CDR3 comprises 15 residues. V lost 6 bases, J lost 1 base, and 4 bases stayed unmatched. CDR3 sequence: CASRPTSGGTDTQYF. CDR3 nucleotides: TGTGCCAGCAGGCCAACTAGCGGGGGCACAGATACGCAGTATTTT.

This clone was recorded once. The chain couples TRBV7-8 to TRBJ2-6; D is ambiguous. The CDR3 is 15 amino acids. The V gene lost 1 base and the J gene lost 4 bases, with 8 bases spanning the gap. CDR1 SGHVS and CDR2 FQNEAQ come from the germline V gene. This chain's CDR3 is CASSLGHSGANVLTF. The CDR3 DNA is TGTGCCAGCAGCTTAGGGCATAGCGGGGCCAACGTCCTGACTTTC.

The genes are TRBV5-4 and TRBJ2-6; TRBD2 matches 12 bases. V gave up 3 bases and J gave up 2 bases; unmatched junction bases: 3. Germline CDR1 is SGHNT and CDR2 is YYREEE (reference sequence). This CDR3 has 17 amino acids. As DNA, the CDR3 is TGTGCCAGCAGCTCTAGCGGGAGGGCTGCTGGGGCCAACGTCCTGACTTTC. Its protein is CASSSSGRAAGANVLTF.

The chain has TRBV6-5 and TRBJ1-6; D is uncertain. The CDR3 has 14 residues. Germline V gives CDR1 MNHEY, CDR2 SVGAGI. Trimming stripped 7 bases from V and 9 bases from J, with 16 bases between. The CDR3 here is CASNPYAAISPLHF. CDR3 sequence (DNA): TGTGCCAGCAACCCCTACGCGGCGATTTCACCCCTCCACTTT.

V usage is TRBV18 and J usage is TRBJ1-1; 9 bases agree with TRBD1. Unmatched junction bases numbered 7, after V lost 6 bases and J lost 11 bases. The CDR3 is 12 residues long. From germline, CDR1 is KGHSH and CDR2 LQKENI. CDR3 coding DNA: TGTGCCAGCTCCCGGACAGGGGAGGGCGCTTTCTTT. It translates to CASSRTGEGAFF. The full variable domain, its missing parts supplied by reference TRBV18 and TRBJ1-1, is NAGVMQNPRHLVRRRGQEARLRCSPMKGHSHVYWYRQLPEEGLKFMVYLQKENIIDESGMPKERFSAEFPKEGPSILRIQQVVRGDSAAYFCASSRTGEGAFFGQGTRLTVV.

The rearrangement uses TRBV6-6 and TRBJ1-2, with 7 nucleotides matching TRBD1. Germline V CDR1 and CDR2: MNHNY, SVGAGI (reference sequence). V lost 0 bases and J lost 8; bases outside the gene matches: 6. This CDR3 has 14 amino acids. The CDR3 nucleotides are TGTGCCAGCAGTTACTCGAGACAGGGAGAGGGCTACACCTTC. This codes for CASSYSRQGEGYTF.

The CDR3 here is CASSLAPSRGHTYEQYF. The CDR3 nucleotides are TGCGCCAGCAGCTTGGCCCCCTCCAGGGGGCATACCTACGAGCAGTACTTC. The rearrangement joins TRBV5-1 to TRBJ2-7; TRBD1 matches 8 bases. V was clipped by 0 bases and J by 2 bases; unmatched bases: 10. Germline CDR1 is SGHRS and CDR2 is YFSETQ. This CDR3 comprises 17 residues.

This clone was counted a single time. J is TRBJ1-1 and V is TRBV7-9, with 11 bases identical to TRBD1. CDR1 is SEHNR and CDR2 is FQNEAQ in the germline V gene (reference sequence). This CDR3 is 15 amino acids long. Unmatched junction bases numbered 5, after V lost 3 bases and J lost 5 bases. CDR3 amino acids: CASSFSGQGVTEAFF. CDR3 nucleotides: TGTGCCAGCAGCTTTTCGGGACAGGGGGTTACTGAAGCTTTCTTT.

The chain uses TRBV7-9 and TRBJ2-5; 8 bases match TRBD1. Germline V gene sequence: CDR1 SEHNR, CDR2 FQNEAQ (reference sequence). This CDR3 comprises 15 residues. J lost 5 bases, V lost 5 bases, and 10 bases had no gene match. CDR3 nucleotides: TGTGCCAGCAGCCCCCGGACAGGGCTAGGGGAGACCCAGTACTTC. It translates to CASSPRTGLGETQYF.

The J gene is TRBJ2-2, the V gene TRBV7-2; no definite D call. Germline CDR1 reads SGHTA; CDR2 reads FQGNSA. The CDR3 length is 16 residues. V was shortened by 1 base and J by 5 bases, with 14 bases between the two germline ends. The CDR3 coding sequence is TGTGCCAGCAGCTTAGGTCGCCGACATGAGACCGGGGAGCTGTTTTTT. Protein product: CASSLGRRHETGELFF.

The V and J genes are TRBV7-9 and TRBJ2-7; D ambiguous. V lost 3 bases to trimming and J lost 6 bases, with 12 bases between them. CDR3 length: 13 residues. Germline V gene sequence: CDR1 SEHNR, CDR2 FQNEAQ (reference sequence). This CDR3 is CASSFPGVREQYF. DNA for the CDR3: TGTGCCAGCAGCTTCCCCGGAGTGCGCGAGCAGTACTTC.